This note documents a single T cell receptor beta chain sequence. This sample is drawn from a study of blood T cell repertoires in COVID-19. Across the study: Samples representing acute and convalescent COVID-19 were sourced from the United States, Italy and Spain.

During active infection, Seattle patients enrolled and were then monitored through disease. Assay used: immunoSEQ multiplex PCR; TCRdb lists only in-frame clones, some missing. The sample yields about 250,000 clones, approximately 85% seen once. Trimming took 6 bases from V and 10 from J; bases not matched to a gene: 3. The germline gives CDR1 MDHEN, CDR2 SYDVKM. This CDR3 comprises 11 residues. The sequence was collected from a human donor with COVID-19, enrolled during active disease. The donor label of this sample is uncertain. The material sequenced was peripheral blood. The chain employs TRBV28 and TRBJ1-1; 9 nucleotides line up with TRBD1. The CDR3 DNA sequence: TGTGCCAGCAGATTGGACAGGGGAGCTTTCTTT. The encoded protein is CASRLDRGAFF.